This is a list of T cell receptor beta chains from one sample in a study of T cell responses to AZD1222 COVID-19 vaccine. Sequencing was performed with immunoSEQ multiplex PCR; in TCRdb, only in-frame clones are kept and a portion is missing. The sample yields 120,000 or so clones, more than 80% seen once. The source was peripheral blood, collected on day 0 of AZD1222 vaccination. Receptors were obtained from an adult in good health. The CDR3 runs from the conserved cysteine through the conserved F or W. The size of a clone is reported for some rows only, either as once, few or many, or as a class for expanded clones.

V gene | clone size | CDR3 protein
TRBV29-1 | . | CSVEVEPGGLRTEAFF
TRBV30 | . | CAWQENTIYF
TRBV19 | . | CASSIAPGTYEQYF
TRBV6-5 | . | CASSCEAGLASPLHF
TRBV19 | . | CASSIEVSSSYEQYF
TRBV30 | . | CAWSVQVAFF
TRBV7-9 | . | CASSLAGTSGGETQYF
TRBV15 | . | CATSRDSSNQPQHF
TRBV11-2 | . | CASSSLRESYNSPLHF
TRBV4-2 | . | CASSTDSGGDTEAFF
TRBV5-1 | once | CASSLAGQVNTEAFF
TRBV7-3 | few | CASSRGADEKLFF
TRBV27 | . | CASRPTQVSDSYEQYF
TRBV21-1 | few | CASAPGQGNFGSYNSPLHF
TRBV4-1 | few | CASSQDKGLAGVEQYF
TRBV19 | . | CASTGTTSTDTQYF
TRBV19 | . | CASSIEEGATAFF
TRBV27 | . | CASSSNPWTAGYEQYF
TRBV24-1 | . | CATSDVGNTEAFF
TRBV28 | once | CASSLPVTADTQYF
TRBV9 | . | CASSPTGTPYNEQFF
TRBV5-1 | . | CASSLGDFSGNTIYF
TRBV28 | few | CASSRVQGGVFFHEQYF
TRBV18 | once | CASSPLGVGSSYNEQFF
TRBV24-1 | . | CATSSTDTEAFF
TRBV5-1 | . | CASSWSGGETQYF
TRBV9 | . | CASSVALTEGRYTF
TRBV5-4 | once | CASSSKLKGEQFF
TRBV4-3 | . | CASSQDRGGYGYTF
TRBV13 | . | CASSLGQGYNSPLHF
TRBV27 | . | CASSLGGPGNTEAFF
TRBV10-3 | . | CAIQGEANEKLFF
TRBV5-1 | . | CASSPRQGAGAFF
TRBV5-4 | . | CASSGPPAGEGNEQFF
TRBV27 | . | CASSSWKRDKGKETQYF
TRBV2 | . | CASSASRGDYGYTF
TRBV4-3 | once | CASSPGTSGLAYEQYF